This T cell receptor (beta chain) was captured by sequencing in a study of T cells after yellow fever vaccination. In making TCR cDNA, 5'RACE template switching added a universal primer site and UMIs to it. TCRdb used MiXCR to reprocess the 5' RACE reads, holding one entry per CDR3 protein. The sample shows around 120,000 distinct CDR3 sequences, approximately 14% of them seen only once. Germline CDR1 and CDR2: SGHTA and FQGNSA. Between the trimmed V and J ends, which lost 3 bases and 0 bases, there was a span of 9 bases. This CDR3 spans 15 amino acids. This chain uses TRBV7-2 with TRBJ2-1, with D maybe TRBD2 (6 bases). The specimen comprised CD8+ T cells sorted from PBMCs, sampled 5 days after the yellow fever booster vaccination. The sequence was collected from a man younger than 30 who received the YFV17D yellow fever vaccine. The CDR3 DNA is TGTGCCAGCAGCTTGGAGGGAAGCTCCTACAATGAGCAGTTCTTC. Its protein is CASSLEGSSYNEQFF.